This passage covers 13 T cell receptor beta chains from one sample sequenced in a study of T cell repertoires in cytomegalovirus infection. Their target antigens are unknown. Using its own MiXCR run on the reads, TCRdb lists one record per CDR3 protein. The sample yields 570,000 or so distinct CDR3 sequences, approximately 40% seen once. The source material was cultured PBMCs, sampled from culture after CMV antigen stimulation. These receptors all stem from a human donor in good health (CMV status not recorded). Some clones in this sample may be carry-over from other donors' samples.

The chain combines TRBV20-1 with TRBJ2-1, with 11 bases lining up with TRBD2. This CDR3 comprises 14 residues. The germline gives CDR1 DFQATT, CDR2 SNEGSKA (reference sequence). V shed 6 bases, J shed 9 bases, and the junction held 10 bases outside the gene matches. CDR3 loop: CSATGLAGGLEQFF. The CDR3 bases are TGCAGTGCCACCGGGCTAGCGGGAGGTCTTGAGCAGTTCTTC.

This clonotype was detected many times. The V gene is TRBV7-9, the J gene TRBJ1-2; no clear D. V lost 1 base and J lost 5, with 11 bases in between. The CDR3 has 14 amino acids. The germline gives CDR1 SEHNR, CDR2 FQNEAQ (reference sequence). Written as DNA, the CDR3 is TGTGCCAGCAGCTTAGAAGGACTGCGGTATGGCTACACCTTC. Protein sequence: CASSLEGLRYGYTF.

This clonotype was recorded a few times. V is TRBV19 and J is TRBJ2-1; TRBD1 agrees at 9 bases. CDR1 and CDR2 from the germline V gene are LNHDA and SQIVND (reference sequence). The CDR3 has 16 amino acids. V lost 6 bases to trimming and J lost 8 bases; unmatched junction nucleotides: 14. CDR3 sequence: CASSAGRDRDRDEQFF. CDR3 nucleotide sequence: TGTGCCAGTAGCGCCGGTAGGGACAGGGATAGAGATGAGCAGTTCTTC.

The chain combines TRBV6-2 or TRBV6-3 with TRBJ1-5; D is uncertain. Trimming took off 8 bases at V and 4 bases at J, with 12 bases between the two ends. Germline V gene data show CDR1 as MNHEY and CDR2 as SVGEGT. CDR3 size: 13 residues. CDR3 sequence: CASGYRLNQPQHF. CDR3 sequence (DNA): TGTGCCAGCGGATACAGACTGAATCAGCCCCAGCATTTT.

V is TRBV20-1 and J is TRBJ2-7, with TRBD1 matching 7 bases. Germline values: CDR1 DFQATT, CDR2 SNEGSKA (reference sequence). The CDR3 is 13 residues long. V lost 5 bases to trimming and J lost 1 base; unmatched junction nucleotides: 5. This chain's CDR3 is CSAPDRFSYEQYF. In DNA form, the CDR3 reads TGCAGTGCTCCGGACAGGTTTTCCTACGAGCAGTACTTC.

This clonotype came up a few times. The chain combines TRBV7-7 with TRBJ2-1; D might be TRBD2 (6 bases). CDR3 length: 13 residues. Per the germline V gene, CDR1 is SSHAT and CDR2 is FNYEAQ (reference sequence). V lost 5 bases and J 10 bases, leaving 15 bases between the germline ends. CDR3 sequence: CASSPSVAAEQFF. The CDR3 DNA reads as TGTGCCAGCAGCCCTTCGGTAGCGGCGGAGCAGTTCTTC.

V gene TRBV7-2 combines with J gene TRBJ2-3; D is perhaps TRBD2 (5 bases). There are 14 residues in the CDR3. Germline V gene sequence: CDR1 SGHTA, CDR2 FQGNSA. V lost 5 bases, J lost 4 bases, and 13 bases lay in between. CDR3 protein: CASSRREGPDTQYF. The CDR3 nucleotides are TGTGCCAGCAGCCGACGGGAAGGCCCAGATACGCAGTATTTT.

The chain couples TRBV4-3 to TRBJ2-3; D gene unclear. Germline CDR1 and CDR2: LGHNA and YSLEER. The V gene lost 0 bases and the J gene lost 7 bases, with 11 bases spanning the gap. The length of the CDR3 is 14 residues. This CDR3 is CASSQEWGLNTQYF. The CDR3 DNA reads TGCGCCAGCAGCCAAGAGTGGGGTCTGAATACGCAGTATTTT.

This clonotype was recorded a few times. This rearrangement joins TRBV6-1 to TRBJ1-4; D remains ambiguous. V lost 2 bases, J lost 4 bases, and 17 bases lay in between. The germline V gene encodes CDR1 MNHNS and CDR2 SASEGT. The CDR3 contains 17 residues. The CDR3 reads CASSEWPKLSLNEKLFF. The CDR3 coding sequence is TGTGCCAGCAGTGAATGGCCTAAGCTGTCCCTTAATGAAAAACTGTTTTTT.

With respect to this clonotype: The conserved final phenylalanine or tryptophan is absent from the CDR3, which likely points to a read error. The chain carries TRBV19 and TRBJ2-1; a weak D match, TRBD2 (6 bases). Deletions cut 5 bases from V and 8 bases from J, with 19 bases between. Per the germline V gene, CDR1 is LNHDA and CDR2 is SQIVND (reference sequence). The length of the CDR3 is 15 residues. The CDR3 reads CASSPWSSGGDEQFS. The CDR3 DNA is TGTGCCAGTAGTCCTTGGAGTAGCGGAGGGGATGAGCAGTTCTCC.

In this sample, this clonotype turned up a few times. The chain carries TRBV15 and TRBJ1-1; maybe TRBD1 (6 bases). V was shortened by 5 bases and J by 12 bases, with 19 bases between the two germline ends. There are 13 residues in the CDR3. The V gene's germline CDR1 is LNHNV and CDR2 YYDKDF (reference sequence). The CDR3 nucleotides are TGTGCCACCAGCGGGATACAGGGTAGGAAAACTTTCTTT. Encoded protein: CATSGIQGRKTFF.

The genes are TRBV30 and TRBJ1-4, with D uncertain. The CDR3 loop spans 14 amino acids. Trimming took 6 bases from V and 5 from J, leaving 16 bases between them. Germline V CDR1 and CDR2: GTSNPN, SVGIG (reference sequence). CDR3 nucleotide sequence: TGTGCCTGCAACCCGACAAGATCCAATGAAAAACTGTTTTTT. This encodes CACNPTRSNEKLFF.

This rearrangement joins TRBV18 to TRBJ1-5, with D possibly being TRBD1 (5 bases). The CDR3 runs 16 residues. CDR1 KGHSH and CDR2 LQKENI come from the germline V gene. Trimming cost V 2 bases and J 5 bases, with 16 bases left between them. CDR3 sequence reads: CASSPIGARDYQPQHF. The CDR3 bases are TGTGCCAGCTCACCAATAGGGGCCAGGGATTATCAGCCCCAGCATTTT. Together with reference TRBV18 and TRBJ1-5, the CDR3 gives the full variable domain: NAGVMQNPRHLVRRRGQEARLRCSPMKGHSHVYWYRQLPEEGLKFMVYLQKENIIDESGMPKERFSAEFPKEGPSILRIQQVVRGDSAAYFCASSPIGARDYQPQHFGDGTRLSIL.